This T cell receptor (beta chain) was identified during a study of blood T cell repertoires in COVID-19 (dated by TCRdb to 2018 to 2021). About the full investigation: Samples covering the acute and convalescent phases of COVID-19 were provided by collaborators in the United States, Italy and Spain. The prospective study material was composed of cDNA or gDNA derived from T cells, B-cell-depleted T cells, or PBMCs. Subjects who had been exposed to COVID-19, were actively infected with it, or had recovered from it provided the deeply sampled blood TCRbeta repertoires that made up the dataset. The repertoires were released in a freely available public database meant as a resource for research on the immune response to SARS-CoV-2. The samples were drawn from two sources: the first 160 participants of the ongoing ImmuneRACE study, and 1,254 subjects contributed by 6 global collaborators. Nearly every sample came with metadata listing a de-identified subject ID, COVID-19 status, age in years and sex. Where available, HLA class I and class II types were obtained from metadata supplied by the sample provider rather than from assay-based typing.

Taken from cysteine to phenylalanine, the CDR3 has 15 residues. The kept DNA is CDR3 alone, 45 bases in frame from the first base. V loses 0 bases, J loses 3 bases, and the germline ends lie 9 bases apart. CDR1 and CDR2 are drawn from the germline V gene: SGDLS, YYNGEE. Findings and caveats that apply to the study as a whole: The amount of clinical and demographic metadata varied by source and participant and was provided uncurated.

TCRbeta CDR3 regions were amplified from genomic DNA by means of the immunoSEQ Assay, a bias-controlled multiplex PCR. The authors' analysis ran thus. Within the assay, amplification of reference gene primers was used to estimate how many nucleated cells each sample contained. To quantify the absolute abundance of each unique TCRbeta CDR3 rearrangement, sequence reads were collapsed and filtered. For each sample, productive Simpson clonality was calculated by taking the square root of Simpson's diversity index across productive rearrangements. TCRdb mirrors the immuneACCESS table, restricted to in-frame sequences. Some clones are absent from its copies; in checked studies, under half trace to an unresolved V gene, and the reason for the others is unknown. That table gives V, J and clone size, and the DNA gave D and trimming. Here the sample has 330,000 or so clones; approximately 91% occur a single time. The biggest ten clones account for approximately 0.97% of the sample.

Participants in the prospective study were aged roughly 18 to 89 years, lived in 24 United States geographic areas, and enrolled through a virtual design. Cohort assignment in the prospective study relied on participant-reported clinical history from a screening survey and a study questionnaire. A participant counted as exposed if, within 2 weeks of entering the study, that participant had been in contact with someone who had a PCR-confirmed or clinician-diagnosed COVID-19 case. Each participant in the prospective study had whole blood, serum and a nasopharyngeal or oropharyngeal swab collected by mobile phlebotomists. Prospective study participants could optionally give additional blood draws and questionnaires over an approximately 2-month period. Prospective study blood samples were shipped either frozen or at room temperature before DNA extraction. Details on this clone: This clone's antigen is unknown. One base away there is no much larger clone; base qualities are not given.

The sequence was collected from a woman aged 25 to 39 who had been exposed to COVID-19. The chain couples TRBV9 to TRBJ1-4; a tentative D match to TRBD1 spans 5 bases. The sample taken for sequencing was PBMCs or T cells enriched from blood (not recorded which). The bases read TGTGCCAGCAGCGTAGCCGGGGGGGCTAATGAAAAACTGTTTTTT. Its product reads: CASSVAGGANEKLFF.